This entry concerns a single T cell receptor (beta chain). Trimming took 3 bases from V and 5 from J, leaving 10 bases between them. Germline values: CDR1 MDHEN, CDR2 SYDVKM. The CDR3 runs 13 residues. This record comes from a study of shared clonotypes between healthy human individuals. This table comes from immunoSEQ multiplex PCR, and its TCRdb copy is limited to in-frame clones, with some not included. The sample records more than 500,000 clones, roughly 95% being singletons. This receptor was taken from a woman aged 25 to 39 in good health. The material sequenced was naive CD4+ T cells sorted from blood. The subset denotes: CD45RA+ positively selected. This sequence joins TRBV28 and TRBJ2-5; D gene uncertain. This CDR3 is CASSFLGRETQYF. The CDR3 nucleotides read TGTGCCAGCAGTTTCCTCGGTCGGGAGACCCAGTACTTC.